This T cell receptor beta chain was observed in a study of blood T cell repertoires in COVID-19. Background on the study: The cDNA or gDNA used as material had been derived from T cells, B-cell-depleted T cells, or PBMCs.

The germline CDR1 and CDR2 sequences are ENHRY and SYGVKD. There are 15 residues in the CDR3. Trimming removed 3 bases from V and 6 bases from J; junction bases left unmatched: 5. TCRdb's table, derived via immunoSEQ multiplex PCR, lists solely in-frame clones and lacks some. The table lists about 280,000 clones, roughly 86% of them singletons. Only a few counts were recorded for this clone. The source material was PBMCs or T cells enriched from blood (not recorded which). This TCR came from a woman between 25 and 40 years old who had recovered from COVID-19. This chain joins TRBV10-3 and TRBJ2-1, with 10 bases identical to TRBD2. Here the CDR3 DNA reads TGTGCCATCAGTGACCCTAGCGGGAGTGTCAATGAGCAGTTCTTC. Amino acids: CAISDPSGSVNEQFF.